This T cell receptor (beta chain) comes out of a study of T cell responses to AZD1222 COVID-19 vaccine (dated by TCRdb to about 2021). Some background on the complete study: AZD1222 recipients given second doses at about 4 weeks or at about 12 weeks were pooled, since spike-specific TCR depth and breadth were not found to differ between the two schedules. Trial participants were enrolled by age into subgroups of 18-55, 56-69 and 70-plus years, and around 150, 29 and 61 TCR-sequenced participants, respectively, were included in these subgroups. TCR sequencing covered 233 trial participants: 200 to 210 given two doses of AZD1222 and about 26 given two doses of MenACWY control vaccine. Broad study findings and their caveats: Most participants were white British and females outnumbered males, and the authors suggested that clonal diversity may have been underestimated. The whole spike protein was spanned by vaccine-associated CD4 TCRs, and dominant responses were seen in regions 160-218 and 743-854. In the small 56-69-year group, the increase in depth fell short of significance, most likely because of low power. A significant rise in spike-specific TCR breadth and depth was observed after two AZD1222 doses relative to day 0 and relative to MenACWY recipients. Conclusions about previously exposed vaccinees are limited because only six or seven AZD1222 recipients were SARS-CoV-2 seropositive at baseline. Reportedly, close to half of the unique spike-specific TCRs recognized epitopes lying outside the regions that are mutated in the B.1.351 and B.1.1.7 variants. No day 14 peak-response samples were available, so repertoires were characterized only after the peak T cell response.

CDR1 and CDR2 are drawn from the germline V gene: MDHEN, SYDVKM. The CDR3 contains 15 residues, cysteine and phenylalanine counted. The entry retains the CDR3 DNA only, 45 bases that are in frame from base 1. V has 5 bases trimmed and J has 1 base trimmed; junction bases matching no gene number 4. With respect to this clone: No antigen is known for it. Base qualities are not at hand, and no much larger clone is one base apart.

The time point label, as the study defines it: baseline before first vaccination. Vaccinee samples came from UK trials COV001 and COV002, including a single-blind randomized controlled phase 2/3 trial of AZD1222 (ChAdOx1 nCoV-19) in healthy adults. For TCRbeta chain sequencing, PBMC samples were collected from trial participants at day 0 and at day 28 after the second dose. The CDR3 regions of human TCRbeta chains were analyzed by immunosequencing. Concerning the study's data processing: Repertoire TCRs were matched against a reference library of SARS-CoV-2-specific TCRs generated with the MIRA antigen-specificity platform. Breadth meant the fraction of unique TCRs that were SARS-CoV-2-associated, whereas depth meant the fraction of total T cells that were SARS-CoV-2-associated. Using the MIRA data, each spike-specific TCR was assigned both to the spike region to which the TCR was reactive and to a CD4 or CD8 class. Log10-transformed breadth and depth values were compared by one-way ANOVA with Sidak's multiple comparisons tests. In its TCRdb copy, this immuneACCESS table keeps in-frame sequences only and misses some clones. Where compared with another copy, unresolved V genes explain less than half of these, and the others have no known cause. V, J and clone size reflect that table, while D and trimming were determined from the DNA. This sample gives 90,000 to 150,000 clones in total; about 85% of them show up just once. Jointly, the top ten make up 2.4% of the sample.

The sequence derives from an adult in good health. The chain is assembled from TRBV28 and TRBJ1-4; TRBD1 lines up with 7 middle nucleotides. This specimen consisted of peripheral blood, obtained on day 0 of AZD1222 vaccination. The DNA reads TGTGCCAGCAGTGCGTCAGGGGGAACTAATGAAAAACTGTTTTTT. This encodes CASSASGGTNEKLFF.